The source of this T cell receptor (beta chain) is a study of cytomegalovirus exposure and HLA in healthy donors. The wider study: The roughly 130 validation repertoires were reported in a later analysis to have been generated on the same platform as the 500 to 700 first-cohort repertoires.

The donors were members of the validation cohort, which comprised 100 to 150 subjects and was separate from the first cohort of fewer than 700 subjects. Clones were sequenced by immunoSEQ multiplex PCR, and TCRdb holds only the in-frame ones, with some missing. Of more than 90,000 clones listed, approximately 94% are singletons. The source is a woman younger than 45 in good health and CMV-seropositive. The sequencing sample was made of PBMCs.

CDR3 region: CASSLGDSHYEQYF. The CDR3 bases are TGTGCCAGCAGCTTAGGGGACAGCCACTACGAGCAGTACTTC. J is TRBJ2-7 and V is TRBV7-8, with 7 positions matching TRBD1. CDR1 and CDR2 (germline): SGHVS, FQNEAQ. After removal of 1 base from V and 3 bases from J, the junction contained 3 bases not matched to a gene. This CDR3 region has 14 residues.